This T cell receptor beta chain was identified in a study of T cell responses to AZD1222 COVID-19 vaccine. General study findings and limits: Every sample of the repertoires postdated the peak T cell response. Close to half of spike-specific TCRs reportedly recognize unmutated variant regions. Receipt of two AZD1222 doses was followed by a rise in Spike-specific TCR breadth and depth. It was only a handful of AZD1222 recipients who were seropositive at baseline.

About this clone itself: Its target is unknown.

Clones were sequenced by immunoSEQ multiplex PCR, and TCRdb holds only the in-frame ones, with some missing. The sample consists of about 79,000 clones, about nine tenths of them appearing once. V gave up 4 bases and J gave up 2 bases, with 9 bases separating them. Germline CDR1 reads SQVTM; CDR2 reads ANQGSEA. The CDR3 runs to 12 residues. This sample comprised peripheral blood, obtained 28 days after the second AZD1222 dose. The chain recombines TRBV29-1 with TRBJ2-7; unclear D gene. The sequence was obtained from an adult who received the AZD1222 COVID-19 vaccine. CDR3 nucleotide sequence: TGCAGCGTTGTAGGCAGACCCTACGAGCAGTACTTC. The encoded protein is CSVVGRPYEQYF.